The 3 T cell receptor beta chains in this list originate from one sample, sequenced in a study of blood T cell repertoires in COVID-19. This table comes from immunoSEQ multiplex PCR, and its TCRdb copy is limited to in-frame clones, with some not included. Counted here are some 150,000 clones, roughly four fifths occurring once; the ten biggest clones make up around 8%. Source material: peripheral blood. All receptors derive from a human donor in a cohort sampled during active COVID-19.

This clone has more than one count but fewer than ten. The CDR3 region has the DNA TGTGCCAGCAGCTCGCCGGGACAGGGTTCCTGGAGCTACACCTTC. Translating gives CASSSPGQGSWSYTF. V gene TRBV7-9 combines with J gene TRBJ1-2; TRBD1 agrees at 9 bases. The CDR3 extends over 15 amino acids. Trimming at V came to 4 bases and at J to 9 bases, leaving 12 bases not matched to a gene. Germline CDR1 reads SEHNR; CDR2 reads FQNEAQ (reference sequence).

This clone was counted a single time. The rearrangement joins TRBV2 to TRBJ2-7; 7 nucleotides line up with TRBD1. The CDR3 has 13 residues. Germline CDR1 is SNHLY and CDR2 is FYNNEI. Trimming removed 6 bases from V and 2 bases from J; junction bases left unmatched: 4. DNA of the CDR3: TGTGCCAGCAGATATACAGGGGCCTACGAGCAGTACTTC. Amino acid sequence: CASRYTGAYEQYF.

This chain joins TRBV2 and TRBJ2-7; D may be TRBD2 (5 bases). Germline-derived CDR1 and CDR2 are SNHLY and FYNNEI. This CDR3 region has 14 residues. With 7 bases removed from V and 1 base from J, the gap between germline ends came to 14 bases. The DNA of the CDR3 is TGTGCCAGCAAGACTACACTGCTTTCCTACGAGCAGTACTTC. Amino acids: CASKTTLLSYEQYF.